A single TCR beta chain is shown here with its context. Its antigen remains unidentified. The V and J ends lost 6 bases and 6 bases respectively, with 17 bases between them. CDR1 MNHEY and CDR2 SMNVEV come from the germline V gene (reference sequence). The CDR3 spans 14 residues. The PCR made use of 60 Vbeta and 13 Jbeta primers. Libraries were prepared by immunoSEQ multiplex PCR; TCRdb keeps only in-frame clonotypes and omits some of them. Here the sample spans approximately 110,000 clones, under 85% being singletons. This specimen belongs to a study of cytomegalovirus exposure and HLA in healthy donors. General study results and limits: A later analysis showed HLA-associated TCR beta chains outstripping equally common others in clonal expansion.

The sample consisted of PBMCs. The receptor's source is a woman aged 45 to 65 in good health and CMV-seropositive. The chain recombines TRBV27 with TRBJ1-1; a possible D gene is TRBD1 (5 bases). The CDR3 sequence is CASRERRGSAEAFF. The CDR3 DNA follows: TGTGCCAGCAGGGAAAGAAGGGGAAGCGCTGAAGCTTTCTTT.